This T cell receptor beta chain originates from a study of graft-versus-host responses after intestinal transplantation. In the case of this clone: Its antigen is still unknown.

Germline CDR1 MNHEY, CDR2 SVGAGI. V lost 1 base, J lost 2 bases, and 3 bases stayed unmatched. CDR3 size: 15 residues. Profiled with immunoSEQ multiplex PCR; TCRdb holds only in-frame clones, not every one. The table shows some 110,000 clones, with approximately 90% occurring only once. The receptor comes from a human donor who received an intestinal transplant. This rearrangement joins TRBV6-5 to TRBJ2-7, with 9 nucleotides matching TRBD1. The specimen comprised unstimulated CD4+ T cells sorted from spleen or lymph node cells, sampled before intestinal transplant. The CDR3 DNA reads TGTGCCAGCAGTTACTGGGGACAGGGACCCTACGAGCAGTACTTC. It encodes CASSYWGQGPYEQYF.